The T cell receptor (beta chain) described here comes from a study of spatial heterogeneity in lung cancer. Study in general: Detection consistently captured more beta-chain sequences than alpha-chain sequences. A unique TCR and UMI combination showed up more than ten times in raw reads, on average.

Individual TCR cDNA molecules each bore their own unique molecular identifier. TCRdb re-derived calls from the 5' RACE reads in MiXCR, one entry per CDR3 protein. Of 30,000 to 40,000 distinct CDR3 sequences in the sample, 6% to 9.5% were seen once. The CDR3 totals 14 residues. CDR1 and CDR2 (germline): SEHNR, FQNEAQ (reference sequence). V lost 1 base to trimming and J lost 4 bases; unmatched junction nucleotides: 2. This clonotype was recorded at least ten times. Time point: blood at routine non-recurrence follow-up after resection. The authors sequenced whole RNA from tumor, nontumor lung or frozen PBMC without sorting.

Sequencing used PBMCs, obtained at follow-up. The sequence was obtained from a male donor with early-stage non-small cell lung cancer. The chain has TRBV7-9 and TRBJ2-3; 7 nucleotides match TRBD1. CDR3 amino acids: CASSLGQGPDTQYF. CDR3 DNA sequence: TGTGCCAGCAGCTTAGGACAGGGACCAGATACGCAGTATTTT.